One and the same sample provided the 18 T cell receptor beta chains below, sequenced in a study of shared clonotypes between healthy human individuals. As defined, naive CD8 cells were CD45RO-negative and positively selected for CCR7, with terminally differentiated effector memory CD45RA+ cells excluded. Using immunoSEQ multiplex PCR, the repertoire was profiled, and TCRdb retains in-frame clones only, with some absent. The profile shows about 680,000 clones, roughly 94% of them singletons. Material: naive CD8+ T cells sorted from blood. The receptor source for this set is a man younger than 45 in good health.

V usage is TRBV28 and J usage is TRBJ2-1; 7 bases are a match to TRBD2. Germline values: CDR1 MDHEN, CDR2 SYDVKM. The CDR3 extends over 15 amino acids. Unmatched junction bases numbered 7, after V lost 7 bases and J lost 1 base. Here the CDR3 reads CASTKLAGSYNEQFF. CDR3 sequence (DNA): TGTGCCAGCACCAAATTAGCGGGTTCCTACAATGAGCAGTTCTTC.

V is TRBV29-1 and J is TRBJ2-3; possible D gene TRBD2, 5 bases. The germline V gene has CDR1 SQVTM and CDR2 ANQGSEA. V dropped 6 bases and J dropped 2 bases, with 15 bases sitting between them. This CDR3 has 14 residues. CDR3 residues: CSVASGRDTDTQYF. The CDR3 coding sequence is TGCAGCGTCGCCTCAGGTCGGGACACAGATACGCAGTATTTT.

V usage is TRBV6-1 and J usage is TRBJ2-7; D might be TRBD2 (7 bases). Germline-derived CDR1 and CDR2 are MNHNS and SASEGT. Trimming removed 0 bases at V and 1 base at J, with 13 bases between. The CDR3 is made up of 16 amino acids. The CDR3 DNA sequence: TGTGCCAGCAGTGAAGCGCGAGCGGGACAATCCTACGAGCAGTACTTC. Protein product: CASSEARAGQSYEQYF.

This chain joins TRBV6-1 and TRBJ2-7; D is ambiguous. The ends were cut back, 5 bases at V and 5 bases at J, with 10 bases in the middle. The CDR3 length is 12 residues. Germline CDR1 MNHNS, CDR2 SASEGT. The CDR3 sequence is CASSHRTNEQYF. The DNA for the CDR3 is TGTGCCAGCAGTCACCGCACGAACGAGCAGTACTTC.

For the CDR3, the DNA is TGTGCCAGCAGCCCGGTAAGCAGGGGGCCGAACACTGAAGCTTTCTTT. Protein: CASSPVSRGPNTEAFF. The J gene is TRBJ1-1, the V gene TRBV14; TRBD1 aligns across 8 bases. CDR1 and CDR2 (germline): SGHDN, FVKESK. The CDR3 has 16 amino acids. The ends lost 4 bases at V and 1 base at J; junction bases unmatched: 8.

The chain has TRBV19 and TRBJ2-5, with 9 bases identical to TRBD2. Losses at the gene ends were 5 bases for V and 2 bases for J; bases not matched to a gene: 9. There are 16 residues in the CDR3. CDR1 is LNHDA, CDR2 SQIVND, per germline (reference sequence). The DNA for the CDR3 is TGTGCCAGTAGTGCAAACCCGGGACTAGCTCAAGAGACCCAGTACTTC. Protein sequence: CASSANPGLAQETQYF.

The J gene is TRBJ1-2, the V gene TRBV10-1; D gene unclear. Trimming left V 5 bases short and J 3 bases short, with 10 bases between. This CDR3 is built from 13 residues. From germline, CDR1 is WNHNN and CDR2 SYGVQD (reference sequence). The DNA for the CDR3 is TGCGCCAGCAGTCGAGGACGGTACTATGGCTACACCTTC. It encodes CASSRGRYYGYTF.

The chain couples TRBV10-3 to TRBJ2-3; D unresolved. The CDR3 is 13 residues long. The germline V gene encodes CDR1 ENHRY and CDR2 SYGVKD. Trimming removed 6 bases from V and 1 base from J, with 8 bases in between. The CDR3 here is CAISPPGTDTQYF. CDR3 coding DNA: TGTGCCATCAGCCCACCTGGCACAGATACGCAGTATTTT.

The chain recombines TRBV15 with TRBJ2-1; D ambiguous. V gave up 0 bases and J gave up 4 bases, with 22 bases separating them. The germline gives CDR1 LNHNV, CDR2 YYDKDF (reference sequence). The CDR3 totals 19 residues. The CDR3 nucleotides are TGTGCCACCAGCAGAGATCCCGGCATAAACCTTCTCGCGTACAATGAGCAGTTCTTC. Protein product: CATSRDPGINLLAYNEQFF.

About this clone: Other DNA sequences in this sample translate to the same CDR3. The rearrangement uses TRBV27 and TRBJ2-7; 9 bases are shared with TRBD1. V shed 5 bases and J 4 bases; nucleotides not matched to a gene: 6. The CDR3 is 14 amino acids. Germline values: CDR1 MNHEY, CDR2 SMNVEV (reference sequence). The CDR3 loop reads CASSRPGTGYEQYF. CDR3 bases: TGTGCCAGCAGTCGCCCCGGGACAGGGTACGAGCAGTACTTC.

The gene calls are TRBV7-9 and TRBJ2-7; tentatively, D is TRBD1 (6 bases). V lost 0 bases, J lost 2 bases, and 20 bases lay in between. CDR1 is SEHNR and CDR2 is FQNEAQ in the germline V gene (reference sequence). CDR3 length: 18 residues. The CDR3 DNA is TGTGCCAGCAGCTTAGCGTCGGGATATGGGGACACTCCCTACGAGCAGTACTTC. It codes for CASSLASGYGDTPYEQYF. Variable domain in full (rest from reference TRBV7-9 and TRBJ2-7): DTGVSQNPRHKITKRGQNVTFRCDPISEHNRLYWYRQTLGQGPEFLTYFQNEAQLEKSRLLSDRFSAERPKGSFSTLEIQRTEQGDSAMYLCASSLASGYGDTPYEQYFGPGTRLTVT.

Points on this clone: The sample holds other DNA sequences that translate to the same CDR3. CDR3 nucleotides: TGTGCCAGCAGCCCCGGACTAGCGTCCTACGAGCAGTACTTC. Translating gives CASSPGLASYEQYF. The genes are TRBV27 and TRBJ2-7; 9 nucleotides match TRBD2. The CDR3 has 14 amino acids. Germline V CDR1 and CDR2: MNHEY, SMNVEV (reference sequence). The ends lost 6 bases at V and 1 base at J; junction bases unmatched: 4.

The rearrangement joins TRBV27 to TRBJ1-1, with a weak D call TRBD1 (5 bases). Trimming shortened V by 2 bases and J by 8 bases, and 12 bases separated the two germline ends. The CDR3 totals 13 residues. Germline lookup yields CDR1 MNHEY and CDR2 SMNVEV (reference sequence). The CDR3 region has the DNA TGTGCCAGCAGTTTACTCGGCCAGGGAGAAGCTTTCTTT. Translated: CASSLLGQGEAFF.

This clone was counted a single time. This sequence joins TRBV6-6 and TRBJ2-7; perhaps TRBD1 as D (5 bases). This CDR3 is 12 amino acids long. V lost 10 bases to trimming and J lost 3 bases, with 13 bases between them. Germline CDR1 MNHNY, CDR2 SVGAGI (reference sequence). The CDR3 sequence is CATEDTDYEQYF. The CDR3, as DNA: TGTGCCACCGAGGACACCGACTACGAGCAGTACTTC.

On this clone: A much bigger clone sits one base away, suggesting this may be a read error. Other DNA sequences within the sample encode an identical CDR3. The chain joins TRBV7-8 to TRBJ2-1; perhaps D is TRBD1 or TRBD2 (5 bases each). Germline CDR1 SGHVS, CDR2 FQNEAQ. The V end lost 5 bases, the J end lost 0 bases, and 11 bases lay between the germline ends. This CDR3 spans 15 amino acids. The CDR3 DNA sequence: TGTGCCAGCAGCCCGGGACCAAGCTCCTACAATGAGCAGTTCTTC. Translating gives CASSPGPSSYNEQFF.

A word on this clone: The same CDR3 can be traced to other DNA sequences in this sample. The V call is TRBV28, the J call TRBJ2-7, with D perhaps matching TRBD1 (5 bases). CDR1 MDHEN and CDR2 SYDVKM come from the germline V gene. V lost 6 bases and J lost 0, with 9 bases in between. This CDR3 spans 13 amino acids. CDR3 amino acids: CASRPGHSYEQYF. The CDR3 DNA sequence: TGTGCCAGCAGACCCGGACACTCCTACGAGCAGTACTTC.

This rearrangement joins TRBV7-9 to TRBJ2-2; D is tentatively TRBD1 or TRBD2 (5 bases each). The germline V gene has CDR1 SEHNR and CDR2 FQNEAQ (reference sequence). The CDR3 length is 12 residues. The CDR3 nucleotides read TGTACGGGACGGGCAGGTGTCGGGGAGCTGTTTTTT. Translated: CTGRAGVGELFF.

This chain joins TRBV5-1 and TRBJ2-7; the D is unclear. Germline V gene sequence: CDR1 SGHRS, CDR2 YFSETQ. V dropped 0 bases and J dropped 0 bases, with 13 bases sitting between them. This CDR3 has 16 amino acids. The CDR3 DNA reads as TGCGCCAGCAGCTTGGCCATGGGTTTGCGCTCCTACGAGCAGTACTTC. Its protein is CASSLAMGLRSYEQYF.